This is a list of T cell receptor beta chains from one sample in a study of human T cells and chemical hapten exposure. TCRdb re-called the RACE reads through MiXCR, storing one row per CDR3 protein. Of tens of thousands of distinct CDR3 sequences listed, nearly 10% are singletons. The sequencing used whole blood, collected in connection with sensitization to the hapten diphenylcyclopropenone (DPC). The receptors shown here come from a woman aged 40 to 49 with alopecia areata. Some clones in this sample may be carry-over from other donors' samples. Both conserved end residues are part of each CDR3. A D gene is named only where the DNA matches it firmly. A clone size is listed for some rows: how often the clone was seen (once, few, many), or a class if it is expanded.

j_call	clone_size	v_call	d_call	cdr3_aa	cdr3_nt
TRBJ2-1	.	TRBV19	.	CASSIGSPISYNEQFF	TGTGCCAGTAGTATTGGCAGCCCAATCTCCTACAATGAGCAGTTCTTC
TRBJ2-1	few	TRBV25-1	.	CASSSHGVIDNEQFF	TGTGCCAGCAGTTCCCACGGGGTAATTGACAATGAGCAGTTCTTC
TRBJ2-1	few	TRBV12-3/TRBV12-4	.	CASSFHEGGEQFF	TGTGCCAGCAGTTTTCACGAAGGCGGTGAGCAGTTCTTC
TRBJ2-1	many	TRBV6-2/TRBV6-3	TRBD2	CASSFFGGAGYNEQFF	TGTGCCAGCAGTTTCTTCGGGGGGGCCGGCTACAATGAGCAGTTCTTC
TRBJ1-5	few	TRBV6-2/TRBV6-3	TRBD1	CASSQKTQGDNQPQHF	TGTGCCAGCAGTCAAAAAACCCAGGGGGACAATCAGCCCCAGCATTTT
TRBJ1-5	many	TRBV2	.	CASSADTGKGQPQHF	TGTGCCAGCAGTGCGGACACGGGTAAAGGTCAGCCCCAGCATTTT
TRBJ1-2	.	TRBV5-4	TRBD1	CASSTDRGYGYTF	TGTGCCAGCAGCACGGACAGGGGATATGGCTACACCTTC
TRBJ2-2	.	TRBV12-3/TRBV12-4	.	CASSLGRQHTGELFF	TGTGCCAGCAGTTTAGGGAGGCAGCACACCGGGGAGCTGTTTTTT
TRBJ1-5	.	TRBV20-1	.	CSARAGQTGGGNQPQHF	TGCAGTGCTAGAGCCGGACAGACAGGAGGGGGCAATCAGCCCCAGCATTTT
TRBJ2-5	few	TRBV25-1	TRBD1	CASSEWGQGETQYF	TGTGCCAGCAGTGAATGGGGACAGGGCGAGACCCAGTACTTC
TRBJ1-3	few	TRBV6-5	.	CASSYSTGLGNTIYF	TGTGCCAGCAGTTACTCAACGGGTTTGGGTAACACCATATATTTT
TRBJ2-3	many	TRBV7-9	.	CASSSRDLYSPDTQYF	TGTGCCAGCAGCTCGAGGGACCTCTATTCCCCAGATACGCAGTATTTT
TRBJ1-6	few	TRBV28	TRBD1	CASSGLDRGSSPLHF	TGTGCCAGCAGTGGGCTCGACAGGGGAAGTTCACCCCTCCACTTT
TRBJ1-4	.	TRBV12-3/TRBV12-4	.	CASSSDRRNEKLFF	TGTGCCAGCAGCTCCGACAGGAGAAATGAAAAACTGTTTTTT
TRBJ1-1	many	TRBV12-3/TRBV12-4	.	CASSFPNTEAFF	TGTGCCAGCAGTTTCCCGAACACTGAAGCTTTCTTT
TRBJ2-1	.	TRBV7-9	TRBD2	CASKAGGQDNEQFF	TGTGCCAGCAAAGCGGGGGGGCAAGACAATGAGCAGTTCTTC
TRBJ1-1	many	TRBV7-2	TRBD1	CASSRRIGGQEAFF	TGTGCCAGCAGTCGAAGAATAGGGGGACAGGAAGCTTTCTTT
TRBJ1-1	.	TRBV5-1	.	CASSLGPTNTEAFF	TGCGCCAGCAGCTTGGGCCCCACCAACACTGAAGCTTTCTTT
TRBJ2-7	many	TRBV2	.	CASSPDRVFEQYF	TGTGCCAGCAGCCCAGATAGGGTTTTTGAGCAGTACTTC
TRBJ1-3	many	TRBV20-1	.	CSASRTGNTIYF	TGCAGTGCTAGCAGGACTGGAAACACCATATATTTT
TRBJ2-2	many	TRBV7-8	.	CASRNTGSTGELFF	TGTGCCAGCAGGAATACAGGGAGCACCGGGGAGCTGTTTTTT
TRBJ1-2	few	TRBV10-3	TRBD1	CAISESPGTGTYGYTF	TGTGCCATCAGTGAGTCTCCCGGGACAGGTACCTATGGCTACACCTTC
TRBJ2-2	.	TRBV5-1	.	CASCLASNTGELFF	TGCGCCAGCTGCCTAGCTTCGAACACCGGGGAGCTGTTTTTT
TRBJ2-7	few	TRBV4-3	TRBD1	CASSQDFSRDSSYEQYF	TGCGCCAGCAGCCAAGATTTTAGCCGGGACAGCTCCTACGAGCAGTACTTC
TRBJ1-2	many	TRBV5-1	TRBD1	CASSLVSGGYYGYTF	TGCGCCAGCAGCTTGGTTTCAGGGGGCTACTATGGCTACACCTTC